Listed below are T cell receptor beta chains from one sample, sequenced in a study of T cell repertoires in cytomegalovirus infection. Their recognized antigens are unknown. TCRdb analysed the reads with MiXCR anew, one entry per CDR3 protein. The top ten clones hold 50% to 70% of a sample with about 69,000 distinct CDR3 sequences, about 29% of them seen once. Material: CD8+ T cells from cultured PBMCs, obtained from culture after CMV antigen stimulation. The source of these receptors is a human donor in good health (CMV status not recorded). Some clones in this sample may be carry-over from other donors' samples. Both conserved end residues are part of each CDR3. The D gene is left open where the match is weak. The size entry is marked missing in some rows and otherwise reads once, few, many or a size class.

D gene,J gene,clone size,V gene,CDR3 protein,CDR3 DNA
-,TRBJ2-7,-,TRBV19,CASSIRGKPYEQYF,TGTGCCAGTAGTATCCGGGGAAAACCCTACGAGCAGTACTTC
-,TRBJ2-5,-,TRBV24-1,CATSDPRDPTEETQYF,TGTGCCACCAGTGATCCCAGGGACCCTACAGAAGAGACCCAGTACTTC
-,TRBJ1-4,few,TRBV11-2,CASSSAGPRGPNEKLFF,TGTGCCAGCAGCTCCGCCGGGCCACGAGGGCCTAATGAAAAACTGTTTTTT
TRBD2,TRBJ2-1,few,TRBV14,CASSPRTSGVYNEQFF,TGTGCCAGCAGCCCAAGGACTAGCGGGGTCTACAATGAGCAGTTCTTC
-,TRBJ1-1,few,TRBV19,CASSSKVNTEAFF,TGTGCCAGTAGTTCAAAAGTGAACACTGAAGCTTTCTTT
-,TRBJ1-1,few,TRBV12-3/TRBV12-4,CASRWGRGNTEAFF,TGTGCCAGCAGATGGGGGAGAGGGAACACTGAAGCTTTCTTT
TRBD1,TRBJ2-7,-,TRBV20-1,CSASEPGQGSSYEQYF,TGCAGTGCTAGCGAACCGGGACAGGGATCATCCTACGAGCAGTACTTC
-,TRBJ1-4,few,TRBV12-3/TRBV12-4,CASRPRGTNEKLFF,TGTGCCAGCAGACCGAGGGGGACTAATGAAAAACTGTTTTTT
-,TRBJ2-7,few,TRBV4-3,CASSQGRAYEQYF,TGCGCCAGCAGCCAAGGCAGAGCCTACGAGCAGTACTTC
-,TRBJ1-5,many,TRBV7-9,CASSLAVAGSNQPQHF,TGTGCCAGCAGCTTAGCGGTGGCCGGCAGCAATCAGCCCCAGCATTTT
-,TRBJ2-5,few,TRBV12-3/TRBV12-4,CATRIGVQTQYF,TGTGCCACCAGGATAGGTGTGCAGACCCAGTACTTC
-,TRBJ1-6,-,TRBV28,CASSPPTNFWSPLHF,TGTGCCAGCAGCCCACCGACAAACTTTTGGTCACCCCTCCACTTT
-,TRBJ2-6,many,TRBV5-1,CASSYRTAGGANVLTF,TGCGCCAGCAGTTATCGGACCGCTGGTGGGGCCAACGTCCTGACTTTC
TRBD2,TRBJ2-1,-,TRBV27,CASSLGPSGNEQFF,TGTGCCAGCAGTTTGGGCCCTAGCGGAAATGAGCAGTTCTTC
TRBD1,TRBJ1-4,-,TRBV11-2,CASSRGDRGGEKLFF,TGTGCCAGCAGCCGCGGGGACAGGGGAGGAGAAAAACTGTTTTTT
-,TRBJ2-7,many,TRBV7-9,CASSLVPGEQYF,TGTGCCAGCAGCCTAGTCCCGGGCGAGCAGTACTTC
-,TRBJ1-5,many,TRBV7-9,CASSFGYSNQPQHF,TGTGCCAGCAGCTTTGGGTATAGCAATCAGCCCCAGCATTTT